The subject of this entry is one TCR beta chain. The germline V gene encodes CDR1 DFQATT and CDR2 SNEGSKA (reference sequence). This CDR3 has 15 residues. The V and J ends lost 3 bases and 3 bases, in that order; junction bases with no gene match: 10. The entry originates in a study of blood T cell repertoires in COVID-19. Study summary: Samples representing acute and convalescent COVID-19 were sourced from the United States, Italy and Spain. From T cells, B-cell-depleted T cells, or PBMCs came the material, which was cDNA or gDNA.

In the study's own analysis: Amplifying reference gene primers gave estimates of nucleated cell counts. The table came from immunoSEQ multiplex PCR; TCRdb's copy has only in-frame clones and leaves some out. That table is the source of V, J and clone size, and D and trimming were worked out from the DNA. This sample has around 40,000 clones, with 85% to 90% found just once. The chain carries TRBV20-1 and TRBJ1-2; 7 bases match TRBD1. Sequencing was performed on peripheral blood. The receptor's source is a man aged 50 to 60 with active or convalescent COVID-19. CDR3 nucleotide sequence: TGCAGTGCTAGTTCCGGTCCCACAGGGGACTATGGCTACACCTTC. This sequence encodes CSASSGPTGDYGYTF.